Each of the 28 T cell receptor beta chains below was sequenced from the same sample in a study of shared clonotypes between healthy human individuals. Libraries were prepared by immunoSEQ multiplex PCR; TCRdb keeps only in-frame clonotypes and omits some of them. The repertoire holds about 1.5 million clones, with roughly 98% as singletons. Input material: naive CD4+ T cells sorted from blood. Stated subset: CD45RA+ positively selected. All receptors come from a man aged 25 to 40 in good health.

The chain employs TRBV5-4 and TRBJ1-2, with TRBD1 as a possible D gene (6 bases). This CDR3 contains 13 residues. CDR1 SGHNT and CDR2 YYREEE come from the germline V gene (reference sequence). Trimming shortened V by 4 bases and J by 4 bases, and 11 bases separated the two germline ends. In DNA form, the CDR3 reads TGTGCCAGCAGCGGCGGGACACCCTATGGCTACACCTTC. Translated, it gives CASSGGTPYGYTF.

This clone is a singleton in its sample. The chain recombines TRBV7-9 with TRBJ1-2, with D perhaps matching TRBD1 (6 bases). V lost 5 bases and J lost 3, with 10 bases in between. The V gene's germline CDR1 is SEHNR and CDR2 FQNEAQ (reference sequence). The CDR3 is 13 residues long. CDR3 sequence (DNA): TGTGCCAGCAGCCCCCGACAGGACTATGGCTACACCTTC. It codes for CASSPRQDYGYTF.

This chain connects TRBV29-1 to TRBJ1-1; perhaps TRBD1 as D (5 bases). The germline V and J ends were trimmed by 2 bases and 6 bases, with 16 bases remaining between them. The CDR3 sequence is 14 residues long. Germline loops: CDR1 SQVTM, CDR2 ANQGSEA. The CDR3 nucleotides are TGCAGCGTTGAACCGGGCGGGGCCCGGCCTGAAGCTTTCTTT. Translated, it gives CSVEPGGARPEAFF.

V and J are TRBV5-5 and TRBJ2-7, with a tentative D call TRBD2 (5 bases). This CDR3 spans 13 amino acids. Germline V gene lookup returns CDR1 SGHKS and CDR2 YYEKEE (reference sequence). With 0 bases removed from V and 7 bases from J, the gap between germline ends came to 11 bases. The CDR3, as DNA: TGTGCCAGCAGCTTGGGAGGGTTTGGGGAGCAGTACTTC. Residues: CASSLGGFGEQYF.

This CDR3 is CASSSPADTQYF. For the CDR3, the DNA is TGTGCCAGCAGCTCCCCTGCAGATACGCAGTATTTT. V and J are TRBV11-2 and TRBJ2-3; D remains unclear. In germline, CDR1 is SGHAT, CDR2 FQNNGV. Trimming left V 4 bases short and J 4 bases short, with 6 bases between. The CDR3 spans 12 residues.

The rearrangement uses TRBV5-1 and TRBJ2-1; D is possibly TRBD1 or TRBD2 (5 bases each). Germline V lookup: CDR1 SGHRS, CDR2 YFSETQ. V lost 2 bases and J 9 bases, leaving 18 bases between the germline ends. The CDR3 is 15 amino acids. In DNA form, the CDR3 reads TGCGCCAGCAGCTTCCGGGACCCACGAATCGGTGAGCAGTTCTTC. The encoded protein is CASSFRDPRIGEQFF.

This chain joins TRBV28 and TRBJ1-1, with D hard to call. Looked up from germline, CDR1 is MDHEN and CDR2 is SYDVKM. Trimming took off 8 bases at V and 1 base at J, with 14 bases between the two ends. The CDR3 has 14 amino acids. Here the CDR3 reads CASPAAGENTEAFF. CDR3 bases: TGTGCCAGCCCCGCGGCAGGCGAGAACACTGAAGCTTTCTTT.

This clone has only a few counts. This chain uses TRBV14 with TRBJ2-7; D is possibly TRBD2 (5 bases). V shed 0 bases and J shed 1 base, with 10 bases lying between them. CDR1 SGHDN and CDR2 FVKESK come from the germline V gene. This CDR3 is 15 amino acids long. The CDR3 here is CASSQEARTSYEQYF. Written as DNA, the CDR3 is TGTGCCAGCAGCCAAGAGGCCCGGACTTCCTACGAGCAGTACTTC.

The V and J genes are TRBV28 and TRBJ2-7, with 8 bases lining up with TRBD2. CDR3 length: 14 amino acids. CDR1 and CDR2 (germline): MDHEN, SYDVKM. V shed 6 bases, J shed 5 bases, and the junction held 9 bases outside the gene matches. DNA of the CDR3: TGTGCCAGCAGCCAAGGCGGGGGGCCCCACGAGCAGTACTTC. This encodes CASSQGGGPHEQYF.

This rearrangement joins TRBV25-1 to TRBJ2-2; TRBD1 might be the D (6 bases). Per the germline V gene, CDR1 is MGHDK and CDR2 is SYGVNS. The CDR3 is 16 amino acids. V shed 4 bases and J shed 2 bases, with 14 bases lying between them. The CDR3 region is CASSGRWGLNTGELFF. CDR3 in DNA: TGTGCCAGCAGTGGTCGTTGGGGGCTTAACACCGGGGAGCTGTTTTTT.

The chain recombines TRBV29-1 with TRBJ2-3; 9 bases align to TRBD1. This CDR3 has 14 residues. Germline loops: CDR1 SQVTM, CDR2 ANQGSEA. J lost 0 bases, V lost 4 bases, and 2 bases had no gene match. CDR3 DNA sequence: TGCAGCGTTGTAGACAGGGGGAGCACAGATACGCAGTATTTT. Protein sequence: CSVVDRGSTDTQYF.

The chain carries TRBV5-8 and TRBJ1-1; maybe TRBD1 (6 bases). The CDR3 is 14 residues long. From germline, CDR1 is SGHTS and CDR2 YDEGEE. The V end was cut by 2 bases, the J end by 1 base, with 9 bases between. The CDR3 DNA reads TGTGCCAGCAGCTTAACAGGGCAGAACACTGAAGCTTTCTTT. This codes for CASSLTGQNTEAFF.

The chain recombines TRBV18 with TRBJ2-5; D gene uncertain. V gave up 6 bases and J gave up 2 bases, with 16 bases separating them. CDR1 is KGHSH, CDR2 LQKENI, per germline. This CDR3 has 15 amino acids. Here the CDR3 DNA reads TGTGCCAGCTCGCCGAAACAAGGGCTTCAAGAGACCCAGTACTTC. As protein: CASSPKQGLQETQYF.

V is TRBV27 and J is TRBJ2-7, with D perhaps matching TRBD1 (7 bases). The CDR3 runs 15 residues. The V end was cut by 5 bases, the J end by 5 bases, with 19 bases between. Looked up from germline, CDR1 is MNHEY and CDR2 is SMNVEV (reference sequence). The CDR3 DNA is TGTGCCAGCAGTCCGCGACAGGGCGGGATCGACGAGCAGTACTTC. Translated, it gives CASSPRQGGIDEQYF.

The gene calls are TRBV29-1 and TRBJ1-1; D unclear. V lost 2 bases, J lost 1 base, and 8 bases lay in between. The CDR3 sequence is 13 residues long. Germline-derived CDR1 and CDR2 are SQVTM and ANQGSEA. CDR3 amino acids: CSVERDPNTEAFF. The CDR3 DNA is TGCAGCGTTGAAAGGGATCCGAACACTGAAGCTTTCTTT.

In the case of this clone: One end of the junction varies from germline; a read error may be responsible. The chain carries TRBV9 and TRBJ2-1; D may be TRBD2 (6 bases). Germline CDR1 reads SGDLS; CDR2 reads YYNGEE. This CDR3 is 14 amino acids long. DNA of the CDR3: TGTGCCAGCAGCAGAACGGGGGAGTACAGTGAGCAGTTCTTC. This sequence encodes CASSRTGEYSEQFF.

V is TRBV7-2 and J is TRBJ2-1, with TRBD2 matching over 8 bases. V lost 5 bases to trimming and J lost 1 base; unmatched junction nucleotides: 16. The CDR3 is 19 amino acids. Germline assignment: CDR1 SGHTA and CDR2 FQGNSA. The CDR3 DNA is TGTGCCAGCAGCCCAAACGCCCCCACGACTAGCGCATCCTACAATGAGCAGTTCTTC. This sequence encodes CASSPNAPTTSASYNEQFF.

V usage is TRBV7-2 and J usage is TRBJ2-1; D is undetermined. The V end was cut by 4 bases, the J end by 6 bases, with 19 bases between. Germline V gene lookup returns CDR1 SGHTA and CDR2 FQGNSA. The CDR3 contains 16 residues. Here the CDR3 reads CASSYDGHTALNEQFF. The CDR3 region has the DNA TGTGCCAGCAGCTACGACGGTCATACGGCCCTCAATGAGCAGTTCTTC.

As to this clone: At the DNA level, this CDR3 is encoded by other sequences in the same sample as well. V is TRBV9 and J is TRBJ2-6, with D unresolved. V lost 0 bases and J 0 bases, leaving 4 bases between the germline ends. There are 15 residues in the CDR3. From germline, CDR1 is SGDLS and CDR2 YYNGEE. Here the CDR3 reads CASSVGHSGANVLTF. The CDR3 coding sequence is TGTGCCAGCAGCGTAGGGCACTCTGGGGCCAACGTCCTGACTTTC.

V is TRBV5-4 and J is TRBJ2-5; D remains unclear. CDR1 is SGHNT and CDR2 is YYREEE in the germline V gene (reference sequence). Trimming stripped 4 bases from V and 1 base from J, with 2 bases between. This CDR3 region has 11 residues. The CDR3 reads CASSAQETQYF. In DNA form, the CDR3 reads TGTGCCAGCAGCGCCCAAGAGACCCAGTACTTC.

The CDR3, as DNA: TGCAGCGTTGAACCGTTTGGGACGAAGCGGGGGGTAAGGGAGCTGTTTTTT. It yields the protein CSVEPFGTKRGVRELFF. This chain uses TRBV29-1 with TRBJ2-2; 9 nucleotides match TRBD2. Germline lookup yields CDR1 SQVTM and CDR2 ANQGSEA. V dropped 2 bases and J dropped 9; count of bases not matched to a gene: 16. The CDR3 loop spans 17 amino acids.

The chain couples TRBV19 to TRBJ2-2; D remains ambiguous. The CDR3 totals 14 residues. Trimming cost V 5 bases and J 4 bases, with 11 bases left between them. CDR1 is LNHDA and CDR2 is SQIVND in the germline V gene (reference sequence). The CDR3 spells CASSRTSLTGELFF. The CDR3 DNA sequence: TGTGCCAGTAGTCGAACATCGCTCACCGGGGAGCTGTTTTTT.

The chain employs TRBV7-2 and TRBJ2-2; 7 bases fit TRBD2. Trimming removed 5 bases from V and 4 bases from J; junction bases left unmatched: 13. The CDR3 is 17 residues long. Germline V lookup: CDR1 SGHTA, CDR2 FQGNSA. CDR3 nucleotides: TGTGCCAGCAGCGAAAGTTCTAGCGGAGGTGGCACCGGGGAGCTGTTTTTT. Its translation is CASSESSSGGGTGELFF.

This chain uses TRBV5-1 with TRBJ2-7; TRBD2 agrees at 8 bases. The CDR3 contains 14 residues. Germline CDR1 and CDR2: SGHRS and YFSETQ. After removal of 2 bases from V and 5 bases from J, the junction contained 6 bases not matched to a gene. DNA of the CDR3: TGCGCCAGCAGCTTAATAGCGGGACCCAACGAGCAGTACTTC. Protein: CASSLIAGPNEQYF. Combining the CDR3 with reference TRBV5-1 and TRBJ2-7 gives the whole variable domain KAGVTQTPRYLIKTRGQQVTLSCSPISGHRSVSWYQQTPGQGLQFLFEYFSETQRNKGNFPGRFSGRQFSNSRSEMNVSTLELGDSALYLCASSLIAGPNEQYFGPGTRLTVT.

As to this clone: The sample carries other DNA sequences with the same CDR3. J is TRBJ1-1 and V is TRBV7-2; no definite D call. The CDR3 covers 14 residues. The germline gives CDR1 SGHTA, CDR2 FQGNSA. Trimming took 0 bases from V and 1 from J, leaving 6 bases between them. The CDR3 region is CASSLAPGNTEAFF. CDR3 sequence (DNA): TGTGCCAGCAGCTTAGCGCCAGGGAACACTGAAGCTTTCTTT.

This clone came up once. The chain couples TRBV6-1 to TRBJ2-1; D may be TRBD1 (5 bases). Germline assignment: CDR1 MNHNS and CDR2 SASEGT. Trimming stripped 1 base from V and 0 bases from J, with 10 bases between. The CDR3 totals 16 residues. CDR3 residues: CASSEVTGYSYNEQFF. CDR3 DNA sequence: TGTGCCAGCAGTGAAGTAACAGGCTACTCCTACAATGAGCAGTTCTTC.

This clone appeared a single time. This sequence joins TRBV19 and TRBJ1-1; 7 positions agree with TRBD1. Looked up from germline, CDR1 is LNHDA and CDR2 is SQIVND (reference sequence). The J segment lost 6 bases and the V segment lost 1 base, leaving 11 bases of the junction unmatched. The CDR3 has 16 amino acids. This chain's CDR3 is CASSIGSPQGTAEAFF. The CDR3, as DNA: TGTGCCAGTAGTATAGGATCCCCACAGGGGACGGCTGAAGCTTTCTTT.

In regard to this clone: At the DNA level, this CDR3 is encoded by other sequences in the same sample as well. V usage is TRBV6-1 and J usage is TRBJ2-7; D unclear. Germline CDR1 is MNHNS and CDR2 is SASEGT. Trimming left V 0 bases short and J 3 bases short, with 6 bases between. This CDR3 spans 13 amino acids. The CDR3 loop is CASSEAPNYEQYF. The CDR3 bases are TGTGCCAGCAGTGAAGCGCCAAACTACGAGCAGTACTTC.